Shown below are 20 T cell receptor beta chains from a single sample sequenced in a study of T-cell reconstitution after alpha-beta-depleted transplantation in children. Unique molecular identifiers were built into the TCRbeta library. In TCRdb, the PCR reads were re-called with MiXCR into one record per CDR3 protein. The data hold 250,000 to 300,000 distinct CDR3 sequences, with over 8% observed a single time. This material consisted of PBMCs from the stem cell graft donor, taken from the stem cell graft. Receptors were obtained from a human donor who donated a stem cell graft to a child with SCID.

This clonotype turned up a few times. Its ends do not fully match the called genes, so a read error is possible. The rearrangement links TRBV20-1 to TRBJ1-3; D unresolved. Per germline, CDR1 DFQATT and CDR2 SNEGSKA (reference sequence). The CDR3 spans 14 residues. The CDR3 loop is CSARDRGPGNTIYF. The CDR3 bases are TGCAGTGCGAGAGACCGAGGGCCTGGAAACACCATATATTTT.

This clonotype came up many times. Written as DNA, the CDR3 is TGTGCCAGCAGTCGGAGCGGGGTCAACACCGGGGAGCTGTTTTTT. Translating gives CASSRSGVNTGELFF. The chain links TRBV12-3 or TRBV12-4 to TRBJ2-2; 7 bases line up with TRBD2. This CDR3 is 15 amino acids long. The ends lost 5 bases at V and 2 bases at J; junction bases unmatched: 5.

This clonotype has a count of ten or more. The DNA of the CDR3 is TGTGCCGCAATGGGGGGGATTGGGACTAGCTTGAACAATGAGCAGTTCTTC. It is translated as CAAMGGIGTSLNNEQFF. The J gene is TRBJ2-1, the V gene TRBV6-1, with 9 nucleotides matching TRBD2. In germline, CDR1 is MNHNS, CDR2 SASEGT. V was clipped by 11 bases and J by 5 bases; unmatched bases: 19. The CDR3 length is 17 residues.

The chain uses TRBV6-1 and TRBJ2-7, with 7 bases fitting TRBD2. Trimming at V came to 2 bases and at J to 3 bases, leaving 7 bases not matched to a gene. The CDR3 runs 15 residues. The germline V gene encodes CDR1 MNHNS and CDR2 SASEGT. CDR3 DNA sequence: TGTGCCAGCAGTGAACTGCCAGCGGGGATCTACGAGCAGTACTTC. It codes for CASSELPAGIYEQYF.

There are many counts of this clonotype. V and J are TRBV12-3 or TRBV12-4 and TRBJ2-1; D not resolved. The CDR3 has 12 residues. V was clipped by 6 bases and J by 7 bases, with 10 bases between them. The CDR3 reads CASRPPQNEQFF. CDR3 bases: TGTGCCAGCAGACCTCCCCAAAATGAGCAGTTCTTC.

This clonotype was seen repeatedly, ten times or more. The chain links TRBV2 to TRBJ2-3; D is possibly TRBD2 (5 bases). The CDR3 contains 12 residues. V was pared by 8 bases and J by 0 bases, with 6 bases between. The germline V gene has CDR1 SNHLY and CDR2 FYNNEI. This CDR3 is CASGGSTDTQYF. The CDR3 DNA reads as TGTGCCAGCGGAGGTAGCACAGATACGCAGTATTTT. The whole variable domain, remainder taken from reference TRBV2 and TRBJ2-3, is EPEVTQTPSHQVTQMGQEVILRCVPISNHLYFYWYRQILGQKVEFLVSFYNNEISEKSEIFDDQFSVERPDGSNFTLKIRSTKLEDSAMYFCASGGSTDTQYFGPGTRLTVL.

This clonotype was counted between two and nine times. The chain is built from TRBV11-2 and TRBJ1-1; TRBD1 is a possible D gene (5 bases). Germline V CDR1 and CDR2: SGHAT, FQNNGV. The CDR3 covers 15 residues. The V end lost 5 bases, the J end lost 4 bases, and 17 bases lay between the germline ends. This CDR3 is CASSTYLQGRTEAFF. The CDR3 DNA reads TGTGCCAGCAGCACCTATCTTCAGGGTCGCACTGAAGCTTTCTTT. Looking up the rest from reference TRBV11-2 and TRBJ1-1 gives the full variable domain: EAGVAQSPRYKIIEKRQSVAFWCNPISGHATLYWYQQILGQGPKLLIQFQNNGVVDDSQLPKDRFSAERLKGVDSTLKIQPAKLEDSAVYLCASSTYLQGRTEAFFGQGTRLTVV.

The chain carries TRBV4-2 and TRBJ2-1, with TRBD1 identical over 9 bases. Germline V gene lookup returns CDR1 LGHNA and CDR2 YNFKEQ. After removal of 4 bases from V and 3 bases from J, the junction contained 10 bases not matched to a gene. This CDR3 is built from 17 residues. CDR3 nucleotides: TGTGCCAGCAGCCGCCTTGGGGGGACAGGGAGCTACAATGAGCAGTTCTTC. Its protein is CASSRLGGTGSYNEQFF.

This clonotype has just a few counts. The CDR3 sequence is CASSYLGVSNNEQFF. Here the CDR3 DNA reads TGTGCCAGCAGTTACTTGGGGGTATCTAACAATGAGCAGTTCTTC. This chain connects TRBV7-2 to TRBJ2-1, with D perhaps being TRBD1 or TRBD2 (5 bases each). The CDR3 extends over 15 amino acids. CDR1 SGHTA and CDR2 FQGNSA come from the germline V gene. The germline V and J ends were trimmed by 6 bases and 5 bases, with 17 bases remaining between them.

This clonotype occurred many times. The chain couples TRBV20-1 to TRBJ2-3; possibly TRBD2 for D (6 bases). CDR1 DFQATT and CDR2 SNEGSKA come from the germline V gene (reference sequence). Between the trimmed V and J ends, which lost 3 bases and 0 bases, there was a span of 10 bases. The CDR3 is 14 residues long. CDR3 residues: CSASGGSSTDTQYF. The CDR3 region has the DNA TGCAGTGCTAGCGGGGGTTCTAGCACAGATACGCAGTATTTT.

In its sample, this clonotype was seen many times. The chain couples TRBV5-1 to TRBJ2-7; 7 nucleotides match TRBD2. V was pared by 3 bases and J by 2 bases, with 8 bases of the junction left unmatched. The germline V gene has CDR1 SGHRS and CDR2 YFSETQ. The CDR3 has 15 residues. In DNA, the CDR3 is TGCGCCAGCAGCTCCCCCAGGGAGGGCACCTACGAGCAGTACTTC. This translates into CASSSPREGTYEQYF.

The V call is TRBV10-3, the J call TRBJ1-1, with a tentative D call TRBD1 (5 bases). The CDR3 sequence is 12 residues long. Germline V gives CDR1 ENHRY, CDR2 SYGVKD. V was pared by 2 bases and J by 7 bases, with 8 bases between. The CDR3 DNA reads TGTGCCATCAGTGAGCAGGGTCTTGAAGCTTTCTTT. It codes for CAISEQGLEAFF.

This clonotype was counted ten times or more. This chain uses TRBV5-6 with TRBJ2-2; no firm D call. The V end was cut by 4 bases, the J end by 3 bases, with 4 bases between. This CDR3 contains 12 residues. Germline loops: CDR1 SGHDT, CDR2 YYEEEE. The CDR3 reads CASSRDTGELFF. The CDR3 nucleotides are TGTGCCAGCAGCAGGGACACCGGGGAGCTGTTTTTT. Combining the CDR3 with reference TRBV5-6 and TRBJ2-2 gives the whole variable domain DAGVTQSPTHLIKTRGQQVTLRCSPKSGHDTVSWYQQALGQGPQFIFQYYEEEERQRGNFPDRFSGHQFPNYSSELNVNALLLGDSALYLCASSRDTGELFFGEGSRLTVL.

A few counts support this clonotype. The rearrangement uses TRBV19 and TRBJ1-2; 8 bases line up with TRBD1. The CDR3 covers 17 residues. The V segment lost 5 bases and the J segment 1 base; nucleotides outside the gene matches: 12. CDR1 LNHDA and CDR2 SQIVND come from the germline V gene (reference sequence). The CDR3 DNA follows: TGTGCCAGTAGTCCCCTCGGGACAGGAATCCTTAACTATGGCTACACCTTC. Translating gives CASSPLGTGILNYGYTF.

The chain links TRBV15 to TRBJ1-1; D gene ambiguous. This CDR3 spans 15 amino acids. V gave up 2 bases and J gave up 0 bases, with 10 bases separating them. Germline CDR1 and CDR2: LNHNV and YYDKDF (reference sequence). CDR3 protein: CATSRLVYMNTEAFF. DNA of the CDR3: TGTGCCACCAGCAGACTAGTTTACATGAACACTGAAGCTTTCTTT.

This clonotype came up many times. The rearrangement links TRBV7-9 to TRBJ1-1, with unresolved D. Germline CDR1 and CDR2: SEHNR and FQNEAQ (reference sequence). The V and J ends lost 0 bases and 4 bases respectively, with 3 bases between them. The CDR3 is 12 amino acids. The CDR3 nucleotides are TGTGCCAGCAGCTTAGCTACCACTGAAGCTTTCTTT. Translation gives CASSLATTEAFF.

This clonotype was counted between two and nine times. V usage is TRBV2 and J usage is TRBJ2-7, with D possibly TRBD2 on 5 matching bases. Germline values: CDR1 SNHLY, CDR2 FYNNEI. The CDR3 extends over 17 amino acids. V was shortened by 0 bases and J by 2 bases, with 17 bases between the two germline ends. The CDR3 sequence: CASSEAGAMGSPYEQYF. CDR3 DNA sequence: TGTGCCAGCAGTGAAGCGGGAGCGATGGGTAGCCCCTACGAGCAGTACTTC.

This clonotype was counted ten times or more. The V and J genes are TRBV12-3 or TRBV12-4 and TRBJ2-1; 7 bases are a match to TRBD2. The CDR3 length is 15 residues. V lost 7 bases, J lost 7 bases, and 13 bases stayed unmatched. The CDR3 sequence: CASTEAGPNGNEQFF. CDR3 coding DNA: TGTGCCAGCACCGAAGCGGGGCCTAATGGGAATGAGCAGTTCTTC.

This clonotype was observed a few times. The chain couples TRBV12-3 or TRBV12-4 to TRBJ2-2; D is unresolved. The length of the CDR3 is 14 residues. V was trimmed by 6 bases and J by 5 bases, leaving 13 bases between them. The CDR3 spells CASRPVQETGELFF. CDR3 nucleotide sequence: TGTGCCAGCAGACCTGTACAAGAAACCGGGGAGCTGTTTTTT.

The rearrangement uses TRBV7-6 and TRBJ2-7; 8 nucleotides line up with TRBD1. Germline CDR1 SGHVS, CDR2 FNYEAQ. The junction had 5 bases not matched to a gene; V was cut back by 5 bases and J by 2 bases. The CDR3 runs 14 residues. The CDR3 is CASSPGDRTYEQYF. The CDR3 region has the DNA TGTGCCAGCAGCCCCGGGGACAGGACCTACGAGCAGTACTTC.